The 14 T cell receptor beta chains given below trace back to one sample, sequenced in a study of radiation and T cells in renal cell carcinoma. TCRdb's table, derived via immunoSEQ multiplex PCR, lists solely in-frame clones and lacks some. Of 75,000 to 95,000 clones listed, around four fifths were seen once; the top ten hold under 10%. Time point reported: blood 4 weeks post-SBRT, at nephrectomy. As for treatment: 15 Gy SBRT to primary tumor, nephrectomy 4 weeks later. This sample comprised blood, obtained from a patient whose treatment included radiotherapy and nephrectomy. The receptors originated from a man over 45 with renal cell carcinoma.

This chain joins TRBV6-1 and TRBJ1-5; D might be TRBD1 (5 bases). The CDR3 is 15 residues long. V lost 7 bases to trimming and J lost 5 bases, with 18 bases between them. Germline assignment: CDR1 MNHNS and CDR2 SASEGT. The DNA for the CDR3 is TGTGCCAGCAAGGTAGAAGGGGCGGGGGATCAGCCCCAGCATTTT. Amino acid sequence: CASKVEGAGDQPQHF.

V and J are TRBV7-8 and TRBJ2-6; no reliable D call. The CDR3 runs to 15 residues. CDR1 is SGHVS and CDR2 is FQNEAQ in the germline V gene. The V gene lost 4 bases and the J gene lost 4 bases, with 11 bases spanning the gap. CDR3 loop: CASSSRAHGANVLTF. The DNA of the CDR3 is TGTGCCAGCAGCTCAAGGGCACACGGGGCCAACGTCCTGACTTTC.

The chain uses TRBV4-1 and TRBJ2-3; the D is unclear. The V end was cut by 3 bases, the J end by 4 bases, with 8 bases between. CDR3 size: 13 residues. From germline, CDR1 is MGHRA and CDR2 YSYEKL. This chain's CDR3 is CASSQGFPDTQYF. The CDR3 bases are TGCGCCAGCAGCCAGGGGTTCCCAGATACGCAGTATTTT.

The J gene is TRBJ1-1, the V gene TRBV29-1; tentatively, D is TRBD1 (6 bases). The CDR3 runs 13 residues. Deletions cut 8 bases from V and 4 bases from J, with 17 bases between. Germline V gene data show CDR1 as SQVTM and CDR2 as ANQGSEA. CDR3: CSYKQGYSTEAFF. CDR3 coding DNA: TGCAGCTACAAACAGGGTTATAGCACTGAAGCTTTCTTT.

J is TRBJ1-2 and V is TRBV20-1; D is ambiguous. The CDR3 consists of 11 residues. V lost 1 base and J 4 bases, leaving 4 bases between the germline ends. Germline CDR1 and CDR2: DFQATT and SNEGSKA (reference sequence). The chain's CDR3 is CSARVGYGYTF. DNA of the CDR3: TGCAGTGCTAGAGTGGGCTATGGCTACACCTTC.

The V and J genes are TRBV19 and TRBJ1-1; D is ambiguous. The CDR3 totals 13 residues. In germline, CDR1 is LNHDA, CDR2 SQIVND (reference sequence). Trimming left V 6 bases short and J 3 bases short, with 11 bases between. The CDR3 DNA sequence: TGTGCCAGTAGGCGTCAGGAGGACACTGAAGCTTTCTTT. This encodes CASRRQEDTEAFF.

This clone was seen once. The chain joins TRBV14 to TRBJ2-5; D is perhaps TRBD1 or TRBD2 (6 bases each). The J call could be wrong; TRBJ2-7 is a better fit for the DNA end. This CDR3 has 14 residues. CDR1 and CDR2 (germline): SGHDN, FVKESK. The DNA for the CDR3 is TGTGCCAGCAGTCTGGGGGGCAGGACCTACGAGCAGTACTTC. It yields the protein CASSLGGRTYEQYF.

V gene TRBV30 combines with J gene TRBJ1-4; D gene unclear. Germline CDR1 reads GTSNPN; CDR2 reads SVGIG (reference sequence). The CDR3 has 15 amino acids. V shed 3 bases and J shed 0 bases, with 11 bases lying between them. DNA for the CDR3: TGTGCCTGGAGGGGAAAGGGTACAACTAATGAAAAACTGTTTTTT. Its protein is CAWRGKGTTNEKLFF.

The CDR3 coding sequence is TGCGCCAGCAGCCAACCCCCCGGGACTAGTAGCACAGATACGCAGTATTTT. Amino acids: CASSQPPGTSSTDTQYF. The chain links TRBV4-1 to TRBJ2-3, with 8 nucleotides matching TRBD2. V was pared by 2 bases and J by 0 bases, with 7 bases of the junction left unmatched. Germline V gives CDR1 MGHRA, CDR2 YSYEKL. This CDR3 is 17 amino acids long.

V usage is TRBV2 and J usage is TRBJ2-1; TRBD1 aligns across 10 bases. Germline loops: CDR1 SNHLY, CDR2 FYNNEI. This CDR3 has 18 residues. The V gene end was trimmed by 7 bases and the J gene end by 5 bases; junction bases not matched to a gene: 17. Written as DNA, the CDR3 is TGTGCCAGCACTGACCTATGGACAGGGGGTGAACACAACAATGAGCAGTTCTTC. Protein sequence: CASTDLWTGGEHNNEQFF.

V is TRBV6-6 and J is TRBJ1-5, with a weak D call TRBD1 (5 bases). With 8 bases removed from V and 4 bases from J, the gap between germline ends came to 21 bases. Per germline, CDR1 MNHNY and CDR2 SVGAGI (reference sequence). This CDR3 has 16 amino acids. As DNA, the CDR3 is TGTGCCAGCGGCACACACAGGCTCGGGGCTAATCAGCCCCAGCATTTT. It codes for CASGTHRLGANQPQHF.

The chain joins TRBV28 to TRBJ2-1; 12 nucleotides line up with TRBD2. CDR1 is MDHEN, CDR2 SYDVKM, per germline. The V segment lost 6 bases and the J segment 0 bases; nucleotides outside the gene matches: 3. The CDR3 has 16 residues. The CDR3 DNA reads as TGTGCCAGCAGAGGACTAGCGGGGACCTCCTACAATGAGCAGTTCTTC. Translating it yields CASRGLAGTSYNEQFF. Using reference TRBV28 and TRBJ2-1 for the parts outside the CDR3, the full variable domain is DVKVTQSSRYLVKRTGEKVFLECVQDMDHENMFWYRQDPGLGLRLIYFSYDVKMKEKGDIPEGYSVSREKKERFSLILESASTNQTSMYLCASRGLAGTSYNEQFFGPGTRLTVL.

This chain uses TRBV9 with TRBJ2-7; D call uncertain. In germline, CDR1 is SGDLS, CDR2 YYNGEE. Deletions cut 1 base from V and 6 bases from J, with 17 bases between. This CDR3 contains 15 residues. The CDR3 DNA is TGTGCCAGCAGCGTATCTTCATCGTCGACATCCGAGCAGTACTTC. The encoded protein is CASSVSSSSTSEQYF.

The count of this clone is one. This chain links TRBV7-3 with TRBJ2-6; no clear D gene. The CDR3 extends over 15 amino acids. V was pared by 7 bases and J by 0 bases, with 10 bases between. Germline V gene lookup returns CDR1 SGHTA and CDR2 FQGTGA. CDR3 sequence (DNA): TGTGCCAGCACCCGTGAACGCTCTGGGGCCAACGTCCTGACTTTC. Its translation: CASTRERSGANVLTF. The variable domain in full, with the rest retrieved from reference TRBV7-3 and TRBJ2-6, is GAGVSQTPSNKVTEKGKYVELRCDPISGHTALYWYRQSLGQGPEFLIYFQGTGAADDSGLPNDRFFAVRPEGSVSTLKIQRTERGDSAVYLCASTRERSGANVLTFGAGSRLTVL.